The subject of this entry is one T cell receptor beta chain. PCR used 60 Vbeta primers and 13 Jbeta primers. The assay was immunoSEQ multiplex PCR, and TCRdb's table has in-frame clones only and misses some. Altogether 130,000 to 150,000 clones are present, roughly four fifths being singletons, with the ten largest covering roughly 9.7%. The data are from a study of cytomegalovirus exposure and HLA in healthy donors. The material sequenced was PBMCs. This TCR was sampled from a woman aged 55-70 years in good health and CMV-seropositive.

Here the CDR3 reads CASSAATGSDGYTF. Written as DNA, the CDR3 is TGTGCCAGCAGCGCTGCCACAGGGTCGGATGGCTACACCTTC. The chain recombines TRBV9 with TRBJ1-2; tentatively, D is TRBD1 (6 bases). Germline V gene lookup returns CDR1 SGDLS and CDR2 YYNGEE. Between the trimmed V and J ends, which lost 3 bases and 6 bases, there was a span of 15 bases. The CDR3 runs 14 residues.